This TCR beta chain was recovered during a study of cytomegalovirus exposure and HLA in healthy donors. Study conclusions and caveats: Compared with the roughly 670-donor mean, an Asian-associated ancestry cluster reportedly had fewer N-insertions, according to a later analysis. A few CMV-associated chains proved CMV antigen-specific in vitro. Across donors, sequencing depth was assumed by presence/absence analyses to be roughly uniform. Cytomegalovirus-associated status was assigned to about 170 TCR beta chains.

V lost 4 bases to trimming and J lost 0 bases; unmatched junction nucleotides: 7. Germline V lookup: CDR1 MNHEY, CDR2 SMNVEV (reference sequence). This CDR3 comprises 16 residues. The PCR was carried out with 60 Vbeta primers and 13 Jbeta primers. Here immunoSEQ multiplex PCR was the method, and the copy in TCRdb shows in-frame clones only, minus some. The profile covers about 140,000 clones, with approximately 78% appearing a single time and roughly 2.9% taken by the ten largest. Comments on this clone: The antigen is unknown.

Sequenced input: PBMCs. The clonotype comes from a female donor in good health and CMV-seronegative. The V gene is TRBV27, the J gene TRBJ2-3, with 7 bases matching TRBD1. CDR3 loop: CASSSSGQFSTDTQYF. The CDR3 DNA sequence: TGTGCCAGCAGTTCGTCGGGACAGTTTAGCACAGATACGCAGTATTTT.